This T cell receptor beta chain originates from a study of blood T cell repertoires in COVID-19. About the research overall: The cDNA or gDNA used as material had been derived from T cells, B-cell-depleted T cells, or PBMCs.

V was cut by 2 bases and J by 1 base, with 7 bases left in between. The CDR3 contains 14 residues. Looked up from germline, CDR1 is MNHNY and CDR2 is SVGAGI (reference sequence). TCRdb keeps only in-frame clones here, not all; method: immunoSEQ multiplex PCR. The sample includes about 160,000 clones, 78% of them seen just once. Specimen: peripheral blood. The source of this sequence is a woman older than 75 with acute or convalescent COVID-19. This chain connects TRBV6-6 to TRBJ2-3; D is ambiguous. DNA for the CDR3: TGTGCCAGCAGTTACCCCACTCGCACAGATACGCAGTATTTT. It encodes CASSYPTRTDTQYF.